The 25 T cell receptor beta chains listed next were all sequenced from one sample in a study of identical twins. TCRdb used MiXCR to reprocess the 5' RACE reads, holding one entry per CDR3 protein. The sample yields approximately 620,000 distinct CDR3 sequences, under 9% seen once. This sample was also put to use in a study of yellow fever vaccine responses in identical twins.

Input material: PBMCs. The receptors here all came from a woman between 18 and 30 years old in good health.

This clonotype has only a few counts. The CDR3 sequence is CASSLEGGRGNQPQHF. The CDR3 DNA reads as TGTGCCAGCAGCTTAGAGGGTGGCAGGGGGAATCAGCCCCAGCATTTT. V gene TRBV7-9 combines with J gene TRBJ1-5; 7 bases align to TRBD1. With V trimmed by 1 base and J by 4 bases, 7 bases remained unmatched. Germline lookup yields CDR1 SEHNR and CDR2 FQNEAQ (reference sequence). This CDR3 region has 16 residues. The full variable domain, completed using reference TRBV7-9 and TRBJ1-5, is DTGVSQNPRHKITKRGQNVTFRCDPISEHNRLYWYRQTLGQGPEFLTYFQNEAQLEKSRLLSDRFSAERPKGSFSTLEIQRTEQGDSAMYLCASSLEGGRGNQPQHFGDGTRLSIL.

As DNA, the CDR3 is TGTGCCAGCAGCCAAGAGGGGGGAGGGGGAGGGCAGCCCCAGCATTTT. This encodes CASSQEGGGGGQPQHF. The V gene is TRBV4-2, the J gene TRBJ1-5; possibly TRBD1 for D (6 bases). V shed 0 bases and J shed 7 bases, with 16 bases lying between them. The CDR3 is 16 residues long. Germline V CDR1 and CDR2: LGHNA, YNFKEQ.

Many counts were recorded for this clonotype. V gene TRBV7-9 combines with J gene TRBJ1-1; D might be TRBD1 (5 bases). Per germline, CDR1 SEHNR and CDR2 FQNEAQ (reference sequence). The CDR3 consists of 16 residues. Trimming stripped 5 bases from V and 0 bases from J, with 16 bases between. CDR3 DNA sequence: TGTGCCAGCAGCCCCAGGGCGCTCCGGATGAACACTGAAGCTTTCTTT. Translation gives CASSPRALRMNTEAFF.

This clonotype showed up just a few times. The rearrangement links TRBV6-2 or TRBV6-3 to TRBJ1-5, with D perhaps matching TRBD1 (5 bases). Germline V gene lookup returns CDR1 MNHEY and CDR2 SVGEGT. The CDR3 runs 20 residues. Trimming removed 6 bases from V and 1 base from J, with 28 bases in between. DNA for the CDR3: TGTGCCAGCAGCTCCCTCCCGCCGGGCCCCGGGGGGGTGAGCAATCAGCCCCAGCATTTT. Translating gives CASSSLPPGPGGVSNQPQHF.

This clonotype has more than one count but fewer than ten. The chain carries TRBV20-1 and TRBJ2-7; 9 bases fit TRBD2. V trimming: 2 bases; J trimming: 4 bases; junction bases outside the gene matches: 6. The germline gives CDR1 DFQATT, CDR2 SNEGSKA (reference sequence). The CDR3 runs to 14 residues. The CDR3 is CSARFSGSSYEQYF. For the CDR3, the DNA is TGCAGTGCTAGATTTAGCGGGAGTTCTTACGAGCAGTACTTC.

In this sample, this clonotype turned up a few times. The rearrangement uses TRBV4-3 and TRBJ2-3, with D maybe TRBD2 (6 bases). Per germline, CDR1 LGHNA and CDR2 YSLEER. This CDR3 is built from 18 residues. Trimming cost V 0 bases and J 1 base, with 17 bases left between them. In nucleotides, the CDR3 is TGCGCCAGCAGCCAAGATCTGAAGGGAGGTACCGGCACAGATACGCAGTATTTT. It codes for CASSQDLKGGTGTDTQYF.

This clonotype has a handful of counts. This sequence joins TRBV7-2 and TRBJ1-3, with 7 positions matching TRBD1. The junction had 9 bases not matched to a gene; V was cut back by 1 base and J by 3 bases. This CDR3 is 17 amino acids long. The germline CDR1 and CDR2 sequences are SGHTA and FQGNSA. The DNA for the CDR3 is TGTGCCAGCAGCTTAGTTCCGACGGGACAGATTGGAAACACCATATATTTT. Protein product: CASSLVPTGQIGNTIYF.

Only a few counts were recorded for this clonotype. The chain joins TRBV7-9 to TRBJ1-2; no reliable D call. There are 16 residues in the CDR3. Germline V gene data show CDR1 as SEHNR and CDR2 as FQNEAQ (reference sequence). V was shortened by 1 base and J by 1 base, with 13 bases between the two germline ends. The CDR3 loop reads CASSLVLSGVNYGYTF. The DNA for the CDR3 is TGTGCCAGCAGCTTAGTTTTATCTGGAGTTAACTATGGCTACACCTTC.

Many counts were recorded for this clonotype. The chain joins TRBV29-1 to TRBJ2-1, with 11 bases lining up with TRBD2. V lost 3 bases to trimming and J lost 0 bases; unmatched junction nucleotides: 4. The CDR3 is made up of 16 amino acids. Germline-derived CDR1 and CDR2 are SQVTM and ANQGSEA. The CDR3 sequence: CSVDDLAGGSYNEQFF. DNA for the CDR3: TGCAGCGTTGATGACCTAGCGGGAGGCTCCTACAATGAGCAGTTCTTC.

This clonotype has only a few counts. The CDR3 region is CTSSQVCEQFF. CDR3 DNA sequence: TGCACCAGCAGCCAAGTTTGCGAGCAGTTCTTC. The chain links TRBV1 to TRBJ2-1. TRBV1 is tagged as a pseudogene. This CDR3 spans 11 amino acids.

A word on this clonotype: One junction end does not reproduce the germline sequence, and a read error may be involved. The chain couples TRBV29-1 to TRBJ2-7, with TRBD1 matching over 8 bases. The germline gives CDR1 SQVTM, CDR2 ANQGSEA. The CDR3 length is 14 residues. CDR3 sequence (DNA): TGCAGCGTTGCAAGCCAGGGGGCAACCTACGAGCGGTACTTC. It codes for CSVASQGATYERYF.

This clonotype was detected a few times. V and J are TRBV29-1 and TRBJ1-1, with TRBD1 matching 9 bases. Trimming took 7 bases from V and 2 from J; bases not matched to a gene: 5. The CDR3 is 13 amino acids. Germline values: CDR1 SQVTM, CDR2 ANQGSEA. The CDR3 DNA sequence: TGCAGCGCACGACAGGGGGGAAACACTGAAGCTTTCTTT. Protein: CSARQGGNTEAFF.

This clonotype was seen many times. V gene TRBV6-5 combines with J gene TRBJ1-5, with unresolved D. V lost 0 bases and J lost 2, with 8 bases in between. Looked up from germline, CDR1 is MNHEY and CDR2 is SVGAGI. The CDR3 totals 15 residues. The CDR3 DNA reads TGTGCCAGCAGTTACTCCTGGTTTGGCAATCAGCCCCAGCATTTT. Encoded protein: CASSYSWFGNQPQHF.

This clonotype has ten or more counts. The chain uses TRBV6-4 and TRBJ2-1, with D tentatively TRBD2 (5 bases). Germline lookup yields CDR1 MRHNA and CDR2 SNTAGT. The CDR3 is 14 amino acids. Trimming stripped 2 bases from V and 6 bases from J, with 11 bases between. The CDR3 reads CASSDRVGSNEQFF. The CDR3 coding sequence is TGTGCCAGCAGTGACAGGGTGGGGAGCAATGAGCAGTTCTTC.

This clonotype showed up many times. This sequence joins TRBV20-1 and TRBJ1-1; 10 nucleotides agree with TRBD1. Unmatched junction bases numbered 6, after V lost 8 bases and J lost 0 bases. This CDR3 spans 14 amino acids. Germline CDR1 reads DFQATT; CDR2 reads SNEGSKA (reference sequence). The CDR3 DNA reads TGCAGTTGGGACAGGGGTGGGCTGAACACTGAAGCTTTCTTT. Translation: CSWDRGGLNTEAFF.

Ten or more counts support this clonotype. The chain has TRBV10-3 and TRBJ1-6, with 10 bases that match TRBD1. Germline V CDR1 and CDR2: ENHRY, SYGVKD. CDR3 length: 15 amino acids. V shed 5 bases and J 5 bases; nucleotides not matched to a gene: 3. In DNA form, the CDR3 reads TGTGCCATCAGTCGGGACAGGGGAAATAATTCACCCCTCCACTTT. Translating it yields CAISRDRGNNSPLHF.

The sample holds a few counts of this clonotype. The J gene is TRBJ2-1, the V gene TRBV5-1; possible D gene TRBD2, 6 bases. CDR1 and CDR2 from the germline V gene are SGHRS and YFSETQ. The CDR3 loop spans 12 amino acids. V was pared by 0 bases and J by 12 bases, with 10 bases between. CDR3 nucleotide sequence: TGCGCCAGCAGCTTGGCCGGGGGTGGGCAGTTCTTC. Its protein is CASSLAGGGQFF.

This clonotype was seen only once. This rearrangement joins TRBV7-9 to TRBJ2-7; D is ambiguous. In germline, CDR1 is SEHNR, CDR2 FQNEAQ (reference sequence). Trimming pared 5 bases from V and 2 bases from J, leaving 16 bases between. There are 15 residues in the CDR3. The CDR3 here is CASSPFPELTYEQYF. As DNA, the CDR3 is TGTGCCAGCAGCCCATTTCCCGAACTTACCTACGAGCAGTACTTC.

This clonotype was found a few times. In DNA, the CDR3 is TGTGCCAGCAGCCGGGGCGGAAGCCTCAATGAGCAGTTCTTC. Its translation is CASSRGGSLNEQFF. V and J are TRBV3-1 and TRBJ2-1, with a possible D match to TRBD1 (5 bases). The germline gives CDR1 LGHDT, CDR2 YNNKEL (reference sequence). This CDR3 spans 14 amino acids. Trimming left V 4 bases short and J 6 bases short, with 13 bases between.

The sample holds a few counts of this clonotype. The chain joins TRBV4-2 to TRBJ2-1, with 12 bases lining up with TRBD2. V shed 3 bases, J shed 1 base, and the junction held 4 bases outside the gene matches. Germline CDR1 and CDR2: LGHNA and YNFKEQ. The CDR3 covers 17 residues. CDR3 nucleotide sequence: TGTGCCAGCAGCCAGGAGACTAGCGGGAGATCCTACAATGAGCAGTTCTTC. Amino acids: CASSQETSGRSYNEQFF.

This clonotype was seen only a few times. The chain joins TRBV6-2 or TRBV6-3 to TRBJ2-7, with 7 bases aligning to TRBD1. With 7 bases clipped from V and 0 bases from J, the junction kept 12 bases outside the gene matches. The germline CDR1 and CDR2 sequences are MNHEY and SVGEGT. This CDR3 region has 16 residues. The CDR3 bases are TGTGCCAGCACCGACCCCCCGGGACAGAACTCCTACGAGCAGTACTTC. It is translated as CASTDPPGQNSYEQYF.

On this clonotype: Mismatch with germline at one junction end may stem from a read error. The chain is built from TRBV30 and TRBJ2-1; 9 nucleotides line up with TRBD2. From germline, CDR1 is GTSNPN and CDR2 SVGIG (reference sequence). This CDR3 has 12 amino acids. This chain's CDR3 is CAWRARESGGLF. The DNA for the CDR3 is TGTGCCTGGAGGGCAAGGGAGAGCGGGGGGCTCTTC. Full variable domain (outside the CDR3, taken from reference TRBV30 and TRBJ2-1): SQTIHQWPATLVQPVGSPLSLECTVEGTSNPNLYWYRQAAGRGLQLLFYSVGIGQISSEVPQNLSASRPQDRQFILSSKKLLLSDSGFYLCAWRARESGGLFGPGTRLTVL.

This clonotype appeared a few times. The V and J genes are TRBV2 and TRBJ2-5; 12 nucleotides match TRBD2. Unmatched junction bases numbered 7, after V lost 5 bases and J lost 3 bases. Germline values: CDR1 SNHLY, CDR2 FYNNEI. This CDR3 region has 16 residues. CDR3 region: CASSITSGGREETQYF. CDR3 sequence (DNA): TGTGCCAGCAGTATCACTAGCGGGGGGCGAGAAGAGACCCAGTACTTC.

This clonotype was counted only a few times. The chain carries TRBV7-9 and TRBJ2-5; TRBD1 matches at 8 bases. Trimming removed 5 bases from V and 3 bases from J; junction bases left unmatched: 11. The germline CDR1 and CDR2 sequences are SEHNR and FQNEAQ (reference sequence). The CDR3 runs 16 residues. CDR3: CASSPLPDRVKETQYF. Written as DNA, the CDR3 is TGTGCCAGCAGCCCCCTCCCGGACAGGGTTAAAGAGACCCAGTACTTC.

There are a few counts of this clonotype. The rearrangement uses TRBV20-1 and TRBJ1-1; TRBD1 aligns across 7 bases. The germline V gene encodes CDR1 DFQATT and CDR2 SNEGSKA (reference sequence). J was trimmed by 5 bases and V by 3 bases; bases with no gene match: 9. The CDR3 consists of 14 residues. CDR3: CSASPPDRETEAFF. CDR3 coding DNA: TGCAGTGCTAGCCCTCCTGACAGGGAAACTGAAGCTTTCTTT.